This T cell receptor (beta chain) is from a study of identifying expanded T cells in peripheral blood. Whole-study findings and limits: About 1.2 clones differed between technical replicates, versus roughly 17 and 20 over time.

During the collection period, no donor immune events like infections were recorded. Sequencing used immunoSEQ multiplex PCR; TCRdb keeps in-frame clones, though not all of them. The sample shows over 65,000 clones, about 87% of them seen only once. On this clone itself: Its cognate antigen is unknown.

Looked up from germline, CDR1 is WSHSY and CDR2 is SAAADI. V shed 6 bases and J shed 4 bases, with 10 bases lying between them. The CDR3 spans 13 residues. This chain links TRBV10-2 with TRBJ1-5; no firm D call. The receptor was derived from a person between 18 and 75 years old in good health. The specimen was blood. CDR3 amino acids: CASSPTSNQPQHF. The CDR3 coding sequence is TGCGCCAGCAGCCCGACATCAAATCAGCCCCAGCATTTT.